This T cell receptor beta chain was obtained from a study of T-cell memory formation after mild COVID-19. About the study: The two donors had largely donor-specific TCR clusters.

TCRdb reprocessed the 5' RACE reads via MiXCR and lists one record per CDR3 protein. This table has 250,000 to 350,000 distinct CDR3 sequences, approximately 19% appearing once. V trimming: 5 bases; J trimming: 7 bases; junction bases outside the gene matches: 10. CDR1 is MNHEY and CDR2 is SVGEGT in the germline V gene. This CDR3 comprises 15 residues. V and J are TRBV6-2 or TRBV6-3 and TRBJ1-1, with 10 bases lining up with TRBD1. The source of this sequence is a man aged 18 to 30 who had mild COVID-19 (a few samples of this study predate the infection). Cell type and time point are not known. Sample: PBMCs or a T cell subset sorted from them (not recorded which). As DNA, the CDR3 is TGTGCCAGCAGTCCTCCGGGACAGGGGTCTGGTGAAGCTTTCTTT. This sequence encodes CASSPPGQGSGEAFF.